This T cell receptor beta chain emerged from a study of cytomegalovirus exposure and HLA in healthy donors. PCR primers comprised 60 Vbeta and 13 Jbeta primers. This table comes from immunoSEQ multiplex PCR, and its TCRdb copy is limited to in-frame clones, with some not included. This table holds approximately 120,000 clones. Germline values: CDR1 SEHNR, CDR2 FQNEAQ (reference sequence). The CDR3 length is 14 residues. V lost 9 bases, J lost 5 bases, and 17 bases lay in between. The genes are TRBV7-9 and TRBJ2-1, with a tentative D call TRBD1 (5 bases). The sequenced material came from PBMCs. This receptor was taken from a woman in her sixties or seventies in good health and CMV-seronegative. The CDR3 DNA sequence: TGTGCCAGTCGAGACAGTGCTTGGAACAATGAGCAGTTCTTC. This codes for CASRDSAWNNEQFF.